This T cell receptor (beta chain) came from a study of cytomegalovirus exposure and HLA in healthy donors. The study ran its PCR with 60 Vbeta and 13 Jbeta primers. The assay was immunoSEQ multiplex PCR, and TCRdb's table has in-frame clones only and misses some. The table lists roughly 150,000 clones, approximately 72% of them singletons, with over 1.2% in the top ten. This CDR3 is 15 amino acids long. The V and J ends lost 5 bases and 6 bases, in that order; junction bases with no gene match: 8. Germline V gene sequence: CDR1 SGHVS, CDR2 FQNEAQ. Material: PBMCs. The genes are TRBV7-8 and TRBJ2-2; TRBD1 aligns across 8 bases. The source of this sequence is a man aged 18 to 35 in good health and CMV-seronegative. This CDR3 reads CASSPRTGRAGELFF. The CDR3 DNA reads TGTGCCAGCAGCCCCCGGACAGGGCGGGCCGGGGAGCTGTTTTTT. Based on the CDR3 plus reference TRBV7-8 and TRBJ2-2, the full variable domain is GAGVSQSPRYKVAKRGQDVALRCDPISGHVSLFWYQQALGQGPEFLTYFQNEAQLDKSGLPSDRFFAERPEGSVSTLKIQRTQQEDSAVYLCASSPRTGRAGELFFGEGSRLTVL.